The 17 T cell receptor beta chains listed next were all sequenced from one sample in a study of cytomegalovirus exposure and HLA in healthy donors. The PCR contained 60 Vbeta and 13 Jbeta primers. The repertoire was sequenced with immunoSEQ multiplex PCR; TCRdb's copy has only in-frame clones and lacks some. Here the sample spans approximately 100,000 clones, around 77% being singletons. Input material: PBMCs. The source is a man aged 35 to 55 in good health and CMV-seropositive.

V is TRBV5-1 and J is TRBJ2-2; 9 bases map to TRBD1. The CDR3 has 16 amino acids. Trimming removed 3 bases from V and 4 bases from J; junction bases left unmatched: 7. From germline, CDR1 is SGHRS and CDR2 YFSETQ. This chain's CDR3 is CASSSIRQGGTGELFF. The CDR3 DNA is TGCGCCAGCAGCTCGATAAGACAGGGGGGCACCGGGGAGCTGTTTTTT.

The rearrangement links TRBV28 to TRBJ2-3; 9 bases map to TRBD1. The CDR3 has 16 residues. CDR1 MDHEN and CDR2 SYDVKM come from the germline V gene. The J segment lost 5 bases and the V segment lost 5 bases, leaving 11 bases of the junction unmatched. The DNA for the CDR3 is TGTGCCAGCAGTCAGCATGGACAGGGGTTTGGAGATACGCAGTATTTT. Encoded protein: CASSQHGQGFGDTQYF. The entire variable domain, with the rest obtained from reference TRBV28 and TRBJ2-3, is as follows: DVKVTQSSRYLVKRTGEKVFLECVQDMDHENMFWYRQDPGLGLRLIYFSYDVKMKEKGDIPEGYSVSREKKERFSLILESASTNQTSMYLCASSQHGQGFGDTQYFGPGTRLTVL.

The gene calls are TRBV6-1 and TRBJ1-4, with TRBD1 matching 7 bases. The germline CDR1 and CDR2 sequences are MNHNS and SASEGT. This CDR3 has 15 residues. V shed 3 bases, J shed 4 bases, and the junction held 5 bases outside the gene matches. The CDR3 DNA reads as TGTGCCAGCAGTGAGGTACAGGGGTTTAATGAAAAACTGTTTTTT. Encoded protein: CASSEVQGFNEKLFF.

This chain joins TRBV13 and TRBJ1-1; 9 bases fit TRBD1. Trimming cost V 2 bases and J 4 bases; bases outside gene matches: 2. Germline V lookup: CDR1 PRHDT, CDR2 FYEKMQ (reference sequence). CDR3 length: 14 residues. CDR3 in DNA: TGTGCCAGCAGCTTAACAGGGGGCCCCACTGAAGCTTTCTTT. Protein product: CASSLTGGPTEAFF.

This clone was counted only a few times. This chain links TRBV2 with TRBJ1-2; D is perhaps TRBD1 (5 bases). Looked up from germline, CDR1 is SNHLY and CDR2 is FYNNEI. This CDR3 spans 12 amino acids. V was pared by 5 bases and J by 4 bases, with 8 bases between. This CDR3 is CASSRDSYGYTF. The CDR3 DNA follows: TGTGCCAGCAGTCGTGACAGCTATGGCTACACCTTC.

The chain is built from TRBV10-2 and TRBJ2-3; D possibly corresponds to TRBD1 (6 bases). V lost 6 bases to trimming and J lost 0 bases, with 13 bases between them. The CDR3 totals 15 residues. From germline, CDR1 is WSHSY and CDR2 SAAADI. The CDR3 nucleotides read TGCGCCAGCAGATCGACAGGACCTAGCACAGATACGCAGTATTTT. Amino acid sequence: CASRSTGPSTDTQYF.

The V call is TRBV5-1, the J call TRBJ2-7; tentatively, D is TRBD2 (6 bases). CDR3 size: 13 residues. Per the germline V gene, CDR1 is SGHRS and CDR2 is YFSETQ. The V gene lost 2 bases and the J gene lost 4 bases, with 10 bases spanning the gap. The CDR3 loop reads CASSLRRAYEQYF. CDR3 DNA: TGCGCCAGCAGCTTAAGGAGGGCGTACGAGCAGTACTTC.

The chain has TRBV7-2 and TRBJ1-5; D is perhaps TRBD1 (6 bases). Trimming cost V 5 bases and J 4 bases, with 15 bases left between them. CDR3 length equals 15 residues. Germline V gene lookup returns CDR1 SGHTA and CDR2 FQGNSA. The CDR3 is CASSVFGQKNQPQHF. DNA of the CDR3: TGTGCCAGCAGCGTATTCGGACAGAAGAATCAGCCCCAGCATTTT.

The chain combines TRBV7-2 with TRBJ2-6; D not resolved. Germline assignment: CDR1 SGHTA and CDR2 FQGNSA. This CDR3 is 16 amino acids long. Trimming took 6 bases from V and 0 from J, leaving 12 bases between them. CDR3 DNA sequence: TGTGCCAGCAGTTTCAGAAGTACCTCTGGGGCCAACGTCCTGACTTTC. Translated, it gives CASSFRSTSGANVLTF.

The chain couples TRBV4-3 to TRBJ2-7, with 7 positions matching TRBD1. The CDR3 covers 14 residues. CDR1 and CDR2 from the germline V gene are LGHNA and YSLEER. The junction had 4 bases not matched to a gene; V was cut back by 5 bases and J by 0 bases. The CDR3: CASSSGQTSYEQYF. In DNA form, the CDR3 reads TGCGCCAGCAGCTCGGGACAGACCTCCTACGAGCAGTACTTC.

The rearrangement uses TRBV5-1 and TRBJ2-3; TRBD1 might be the D (7 bases). Germline CDR1 and CDR2: SGHRS and YFSETQ. V was cut by 4 bases and J by 6 bases, with 15 bases left in between. The CDR3 loop spans 14 amino acids. CDR3 protein: CASSLGGGWDTQYF. The CDR3 nucleotides read TGCGCCAGCAGCCTTGGAGGGGGCTGGGATACGCAGTATTTT. Full variable domain (outside the CDR3, taken from reference TRBV5-1 and TRBJ2-3): KAGVTQTPRYLIKTRGQQVTLSCSPISGHRSVSWYQQTPGQGLQFLFEYFSETQRNKGNFPGRFSGRQFSNSRSEMNVSTLELGDSALYLCASSLGGGWDTQYFGPGTRLTVL.

The chain combines TRBV11-2 with TRBJ2-7; 7 bases match TRBD1. After removal of 1 base from V and 6 bases from J, the junction contained 3 bases not matched to a gene. The germline V gene has CDR1 SGHAT and CDR2 FQNNGV. This CDR3 region has 13 residues. The CDR3 here is CASSLGRQGEQYF. CDR3 DNA: TGTGCCAGCAGCTTAGGAAGACAGGGCGAGCAGTACTTC.

This rearrangement joins TRBV6-6 to TRBJ1-6, with 8 bases lining up with TRBD1. This CDR3 spans 15 amino acids. Looked up from germline, CDR1 is MNHNY and CDR2 is SVGAGI (reference sequence). Trimming removed 2 bases from V and 7 bases from J; junction bases left unmatched: 4. Written as DNA, the CDR3 is TGTGCCAGCAGTTACGAGGACAGGGTGAATTCACCCCTCCACTTT. As protein: CASSYEDRVNSPLHF.

This clone was recorded a few times. The chain has TRBV19 and TRBJ2-6, with a weak D call TRBD1 (5 bases). The CDR3 contains 18 residues. V lost 3 bases, J lost 2 bases, and 17 bases lay in between. Germline CDR1 is LNHDA and CDR2 is SQIVND (reference sequence). The CDR3, as DNA: TGTGCCAGTAGTATGATCGTGGGGCTCAGGACTGGGGCCAACGTCCTGACTTTC. It translates to CASSMIVGLRTGANVLTF.

This chain links TRBV4-1 with TRBJ2-7; D is possibly TRBD1 (8 bases). Germline CDR1 is MGHRA and CDR2 is YSYEKL. The V end was cut by 4 bases, the J end by 3 bases, with 16 bases between. This CDR3 contains 15 residues. The DNA of the CDR3 is TGCGCCAGCAGCCGCGGACAGGGAGGGGGCTACGAGCAGTACTTC. This sequence encodes CASSRGQGGGYEQYF.

Written as DNA, the CDR3 is TGCGCCAGCAGCCAAGATAGCGGGGGACAGCCCCAGCATTTT. It encodes CASSQDSGGQPQHF. The rearrangement uses TRBV4-3 and TRBJ1-5; TRBD1 might be the D (5 bases). The germline V and J ends were trimmed by 0 bases and 7 bases, with 10 bases remaining between them. The germline CDR1 and CDR2 sequences are LGHNA and YSLEER. This CDR3 has 14 amino acids.

The rearrangement joins TRBV6-1 to TRBJ1-2, with D maybe TRBD1 (5 bases). The CDR3 has 17 residues. V lost 2 bases, J lost 4 bases, and 20 bases lay in between. Germline CDR1 is MNHNS and CDR2 is SASEGT. CDR3 sequence reads: CASSESTFQGPGYGYTF. The DNA for the CDR3 is TGTGCCAGCAGTGAATCAACATTCCAGGGCCCTGGCTATGGCTACACCTTC.